The clone carrying this TCR beta chain appeared a few times. Stated time point: patch test 2, 6 weeks after DPC sensitization. The treatment denotes: therapeutic diphenylcyclopropenone sensitization with weekly scalp DPC. The starting material, unfractionated whole blood, was used for total RNA extraction. The data stem from a study of human T cells and chemical hapten exposure. The CDR3 covers 14 residues. The V end was cut by 8 bases, the J end by 5 bases, with 16 bases between. One entry per CDR3 protein results from TCRdb running MiXCR on the RACE reads. The sample includes about 380,000 distinct CDR3 sequences, just under 6.5% of them seen just once.

The sequencing used whole blood, collected in connection with sensitization to the hapten diphenylcyclopropenone (DPC). The V and J genes are TRBV12-3 or TRBV12-4 and TRBJ1-5, with a tentative D call TRBD1 (5 bases). The clonotype originates from a young woman with alopecia areata. Some clones in this sample may be carry-over from other donors' samples. As DNA, the CDR3 is TGTGCCAGCGGACATAATCTCTCGGATCAGCCCCAGCATTTT. Protein product: CASGHNLSDQPQHF.